These 27 T cell receptor beta chains were sequenced from one sample in a study of T cells in Graves' hyperthyroidism and ophthalmopathy. Amplification of TCR beta CDR3 regions was performed using RNA transcripts as template. The TCR CDR3 was amplified in a first-round RT-PCR using the HTBI primer set. From the multiplex PCR reads, TCRdb called clonotypes with MiXCR, one entry per CDR3 protein. In the table there are roughly 350,000 distinct CDR3 sequences, more than 14% of which are singletons. Sequenced material: blood. The receptors derive from a woman in her 30s with Graves' ophthalmopathy.

The chain has TRBV24-1 and TRBJ2-3, with 7 bases that match TRBD2. There are 17 residues in the CDR3. V lost 4 bases, J lost 7 bases, and 16 bases stayed unmatched. Per germline, CDR1 KGHDR and CDR2 SFDVKD. CDR3: CATSDPASGGPSYTQYF. The CDR3 DNA sequence: TGTGCCACCAGTGACCCCGCTTCGGGGGGACCCTCTTATACGCAGTATTTT.

This clonotype was found many times. CDR3 sequence (DNA): TGCGCCAGCAGCTTATTGAACAGTCTTAACTATGGCTACACCTTC. Amino acids: CASSLLNSLNYGYTF. The chain has TRBV5-1 and TRBJ1-2, with D unresolved. The CDR3 spans 15 residues. The germline V gene has CDR1 SGHRS and CDR2 YFSETQ. With 2 bases removed from V and 1 base from J, the gap between germline ends came to 12 bases.

This clonotype was counted only a few times. The chain combines TRBV5-5 with TRBJ1-3; 8 positions match TRBD1. V dropped 4 bases and J dropped 1; count of bases not matched to a gene: 7. CDR1 and CDR2 from the germline V gene are SGHKS and YYEKEE (reference sequence). The length of the CDR3 is 16 residues. CDR3: CASSTPDRGSGNTIYF. The CDR3 region has the DNA TGTGCCAGCAGCACCCCCGACAGGGGTTCTGGAAACACCATATATTTT.

This clonotype was found many times. This chain connects TRBV2 to TRBJ2-3; no firm D call. This CDR3 has 14 amino acids. Per the germline V gene, CDR1 is SNHLY and CDR2 is FYNNEI. Trimming shortened V by 1 base and J by 0 bases, and 5 bases separated the two germline ends. CDR3 nucleotide sequence: TGTGCCAGCAGTGAAGGGTATAGCACAGATACGCAGTATTTT. Amino acids: CASSEGYSTDTQYF.

There are many counts of this clonotype. The CDR3 DNA sequence: TGTGCCAGCAGTGAATGGCTTTATAGCAATCAGCCCCAGCATTTT. Residues: CASSEWLYSNQPQHF. V is TRBV2 and J is TRBJ1-5; D is uncertain. The germline gives CDR1 SNHLY, CDR2 FYNNEI. Trimming took 2 bases from V and 0 from J, leaving 8 bases between them. The length of the CDR3 is 15 residues. The whole variable domain, remainder taken from reference TRBV2 and TRBJ1-5, is EPEVTQTPSHQVTQMGQEVILRCVPISNHLYFYWYRQILGQKVEFLVSFYNNEISEKSEIFDDQFSVERPDGSNFTLKIRSTKLEDSAMYFCASSEWLYSNQPQHFGDGTRLSIL.

This clonotype was seen only a few times. The chain links TRBV18 to TRBJ2-5; a weak D match, TRBD2 (5 bases). The CDR3 totals 15 residues. Trimming took 0 bases from V and 2 from J, leaving 10 bases between them. The germline CDR1 and CDR2 sequences are KGHSH and LQKENI. CDR3 sequence (DNA): TGTGCCAGCTCACCACCCGTCGAGGGTCAAGAGACCCAGTACTTC. Its translation: CASSPPVEGQETQYF.

Many counts were recorded for this clonotype. The chain couples TRBV20-1 to TRBJ2-3, with D possibly TRBD2 on 5 matching bases. The V gene's germline CDR1 is DFQATT and CDR2 SNEGSKA (reference sequence). Trimming took off 3 bases at V and 1 base at J, with 8 bases between the two ends. CDR3 size: 13 residues. This CDR3 reads CSASWRGTDTQYF. As DNA, the CDR3 is TGCAGTGCTAGTTGGCGGGGCACAGATACGCAGTATTTT.

This clonotype occurred a few times. The chain employs TRBV6-1 and TRBJ2-1; D is tentatively TRBD1 or TRBD2 (5 bases each). Looked up from germline, CDR1 is MNHNS and CDR2 is SASEGT. V was pared by 6 bases and J by 1 base, with 13 bases between. CDR3 size: 15 residues. The DNA of the CDR3 is TGTGCCAGCAGCTGGGACGCCGAGTCCTACAATGAGCAGTTCTTC. Its protein product is CASSWDAESYNEQFF.

There are many counts of this clonotype. This chain joins TRBV7-3 and TRBJ2-7, with 10 bases lining up with TRBD1. The length of the CDR3 is 15 residues. CDR1 and CDR2 (germline): SGHTA, FQGTGA. After removal of 3 bases from V and 2 bases from J, the junction contained 4 bases not matched to a gene. Written as DNA, the CDR3 is TGTGCCAGCAGCTTCGCCGGGACAGGGGCCTACGAGCAGTACTTC. This encodes CASSFAGTGAYEQYF.

This clonotype was recorded many times. The rearrangement joins TRBV20-1 to TRBJ2-7, with TRBD1 as a possible D gene (5 bases). Trimming removed 0 bases from V and 3 bases from J, with 15 bases in between. The germline gives CDR1 DFQATT, CDR2 SNEGSKA (reference sequence). The length of the CDR3 is 15 residues. The CDR3 DNA follows: TGCAGTGCTAGAGATCCCGCAGGGTATGGCTACGAGCAGTACTTC. This translates into CSARDPAGYGYEQYF.

The CDR3 nucleotides read TGTGCCAGCAGTTGGACAGGGGGATGGGATGGCTACACCTTC. Translated: CASSWTGGWDGYTF. This sequence joins TRBV27 and TRBJ1-2, with 10 bases aligning to TRBD1. V shed 4 bases and J 6 bases; nucleotides not matched to a gene: 5. The germline gives CDR1 MNHEY, CDR2 SMNVEV (reference sequence). This CDR3 has 14 residues.

At least ten counts were recorded for this clonotype. V is TRBV20-1 and J is TRBJ1-5; D is unresolved. CDR1 DFQATT and CDR2 SNEGSKA come from the germline V gene (reference sequence). V was trimmed by 1 base and J by 3 bases, leaving 22 bases between them. The CDR3 contains 18 residues. CDR3 amino acids: CSARGRDPRLRNNQPQHF. The DNA for the CDR3 is TGCAGTGCTAGAGGGCGTGACCCAAGACTTAGAAACAATCAGCCCCAGCATTTT.

Only a few counts were recorded for this clonotype. The V and J genes are TRBV5-4 and TRBJ2-3, with D possibly matching TRBD2 (6 bases). The CDR3 is 15 amino acids. Germline V lookup: CDR1 SGHNT, CDR2 YYREEE (reference sequence). The V end was cut by 0 bases, the J end by 1 base, with 9 bases between. The CDR3 loop is CASSLESGRTDTQYF. The DNA for the CDR3 is TGTGCCAGCAGCTTGGAGAGCGGGCGCACAGATACGCAGTATTTT. The full variable domain, rest sourced from reference TRBV5-4 and TRBJ2-3, is ETGVTQSPTHLIKTRGQQVTLRCSSQSGHNTVSWYQQALGQGPQFIFQYYREEENGRGNFPPRFSGLQFPNYSSELNVNALELDDSALYLCASSLESGRTDTQYFGPGTRLTVL.

This clonotype was seen repeatedly, ten times or more. The CDR3 reads CASSEEWEGNEKLFF. The DNA for the CDR3 is TGTGCCAGCAGTGAAGAGTGGGAGGGGAATGAAAAACTGTTTTTT. The chain recombines TRBV2 with TRBJ1-4; TRBD1 is a possible D gene (5 bases). Germline lookup yields CDR1 SNHLY and CDR2 FYNNEI. Between the trimmed V and J ends, which lost 1 base and 5 bases, there was a span of 11 bases. This CDR3 has 15 amino acids.

This clonotype was seen at least ten times. Here the CDR3 reads CASSDSRNTEAFF. The CDR3 nucleotides are TGTGCCAGCAGCGACAGCCGGAACACTGAAGCTTTCTTT. This rearrangement joins TRBV2 to TRBJ1-1, with TRBD1 as a possible D gene (5 bases). The CDR3 contains 13 residues. Trimming shortened V by 6 bases and J by 1 base, and 9 bases separated the two germline ends. Germline lookup yields CDR1 SNHLY and CDR2 FYNNEI.

The sample holds many counts of this clonotype. The chain links TRBV7-3 to TRBJ2-1; D not certain. V lost 4 bases and J 6 bases, leaving 10 bases between the germline ends. The CDR3 totals 13 residues. The V gene's germline CDR1 is SGHTA and CDR2 FQGTGA. CDR3 sequence: CASSSFKFNEQFF. CDR3 bases: TGTGCCAGCAGCTCGTTCAAGTTCAATGAGCAGTTCTTC.

This clonotype was recorded many times. This chain uses TRBV28 with TRBJ1-4, with 8 bases identical to TRBD1. Losses at the gene ends were 3 bases for V and 7 bases for J; bases not matched to a gene: 10. This CDR3 spans 16 amino acids. Germline CDR1 reads MDHEN; CDR2 reads SYDVKM. CDR3 bases: TGTGCCAGCAGTTTGGGCCTTGGACAGGGATTTGAAAAACTGTTTTTT. This gives the protein CASSLGLGQGFEKLFF. Full variable domain (missing parts from reference TRBV28 and TRBJ1-4): DVKVTQSSRYLVKRTGEKVFLECVQDMDHENMFWYRQDPGLGLRLIYFSYDVKMKEKGDIPEGYSVSREKKERFSLILESASTNQTSMYLCASSLGLGQGFEKLFFGSGTQLSVL.

This clonotype was observed many times. The V gene is TRBV20-1, the J gene TRBJ1-5; tentatively, D is TRBD1 (5 bases). V lost 5 bases, J lost 4 bases, and 15 bases lay in between. This CDR3 is 14 amino acids long. Germline CDR1 is DFQATT and CDR2 is SNEGSKA (reference sequence). The DNA for the CDR3 is TGCAGTGCTGGGGCCCGGGCAGCTAATCAGCCCCAGCATTTT. Translation: CSAGARAANQPQHF.

The chain employs TRBV7-2 and TRBJ1-5, with D perhaps TRBD1 (6 bases). V gave up 5 bases and J gave up 6 bases, with 20 bases separating them. The CDR3 has 16 residues. Germline CDR1 reads SGHTA; CDR2 reads FQGNSA. The CDR3 DNA follows: TGTGCCAGCAGCCCAGCAGTCAGGGGAGGCGGTCAGCCCCAGCATTTT. Translation: CASSPAVRGGGQPQHF.

This clonotype has at least ten counts. The chain is built from TRBV20-1 and TRBJ2-5; a possible D gene is TRBD2 (5 bases). The germline V and J ends were trimmed by 1 base and 7 bases, with 13 bases remaining between them. Per germline, CDR1 DFQATT and CDR2 SNEGSKA (reference sequence). The CDR3 is 13 amino acids. The CDR3 sequence is CSARVTVGGTQYF. DNA for the CDR3: TGCAGTGCTAGAGTTACAGTCGGAGGGACCCAGTACTTC.

This clonotype was detected many times. This sequence joins TRBV29-1 and TRBJ2-7; 7 bases align to TRBD2. V dropped 4 bases and J dropped 5; count of bases not matched to a gene: 5. This CDR3 has 12 residues. Germline-derived CDR1 and CDR2 are SQVTM and ANQGSEA. CDR3 sequence reads: CSVGEGRDEQYF. The CDR3 DNA reads TGCAGCGTTGGGGAGGGCAGGGACGAGCAGTACTTC.

This clonotype was detected ten times or more. This sequence joins TRBV7-2 and TRBJ2-7, with unresolved D. CDR1 is SGHTA and CDR2 is FQGNSA in the germline V gene. Deletions cut 1 base from V and 4 bases from J, with 11 bases between. The CDR3 sequence is 14 residues long. CDR3 amino acids: CASSLVGTMYEQYF. In DNA, the CDR3 is TGTGCCAGCAGCTTAGTGGGAACCATGTACGAGCAGTACTTC.

At least ten counts were recorded for this clonotype. The chain has TRBV7-2 and TRBJ2-7; D gene unclear. This CDR3 spans 15 amino acids. V was cut by 4 bases and J by 3 bases, with 16 bases left in between. Germline values: CDR1 SGHTA, CDR2 FQGNSA. CDR3 in amino acids: CASSSTFGSYYEQYF. CDR3 nucleotide sequence: TGTGCCAGCAGCTCTACCTTTGGCAGCTACTACGAGCAGTACTTC.

This clonotype was observed many times. The chain combines TRBV5-1 with TRBJ1-2, with 7 bases lining up with TRBD1. CDR3 length: 16 amino acids. The V and J ends lost 4 bases and 4 bases, in that order; junction bases with no gene match: 13. Per germline, CDR1 SGHRS and CDR2 YFSETQ. The CDR3 DNA is TGCGCCAGCAGCCCAAGACCTGAGGGGGCTGGCTATGGCTACACCTTC. Its translation: CASSPRPEGAGYGYTF.

Ten or more counts support this clonotype. The V gene is TRBV20-1, the J gene TRBJ2-5, with D perhaps TRBD2 (5 bases). V was cut by 6 bases and J by 2 bases, with 16 bases left in between. The germline gives CDR1 DFQATT, CDR2 SNEGSKA (reference sequence). The CDR3 consists of 14 residues. Here the CDR3 reads CSARLGSGQETQYF. For the CDR3, the DNA is TGCAGTGCCCGCCTAGGGAGCGGACAAGAGACCCAGTACTTC.

In regard to this clonotype: A much larger clone lies one base from this, so it may be a read error. The limits of the CDR3 on the DNA are not certain, so only TCRdb's listed CDR3 is given. The chain is built from TRBV27 and TRBJ2-7; TRBD1 is the table's D call, not checked against the DNA. The CDR3 adds up to 16 amino acids, both ends counted. CDR1 and CDR2 (germline): MNHEY, SMNVEV (reference sequence). CDR3 residues: CASSLWGQGATYEQHF.

At least ten counts were recorded for this clonotype. The chain links TRBV20-1 to TRBJ2-2, with 8 nucleotides matching TRBD2. The V and J ends lost 1 base and 2 bases, in that order; junction bases with no gene match: 6. The CDR3 runs to 16 residues. The germline V gene has CDR1 DFQATT and CDR2 SNEGSKA (reference sequence). The CDR3 loop is CSARAYVAGNTGELFF. The CDR3 DNA reads as TGCAGTGCTAGAGCATACGTAGCGGGAAACACCGGGGAGCTGTTTTTT.